The T cell receptor beta chain under discussion was sequenced for a study of T cells after yellow fever vaccination. The V and J ends lost 1 base and 3 bases respectively, with 15 bases between them. Germline V CDR1 and CDR2: SGHVS, FQNEAQ. CDR3 size: 16 residues. TCR cDNA, made by 5'RACE template switching, carried an added universal primer site and UMIs. TCRdb independently ran MiXCR on the 5' RACE reads; one entry per CDR3 protein. The profile shows some 260,000 distinct CDR3 sequences, about 5% of them singletons. The V gene is TRBV7-8, the J gene TRBJ1-2; maybe TRBD1 (6 bases). This clonotype originated in a young man who received the YFV17D yellow fever vaccine. Specimen: CD4+ T cells sorted from PBMCs, collected on the day of the yellow fever booster vaccination. CDR3: CASSLVGGREHYGYTF. As DNA, the CDR3 is TGTGCCAGCAGCTTAGTGGGGGGCCGTGAGCACTATGGCTACACCTTC.